This TCR beta chain was found in a study of T cells in Graves' hyperthyroidism and ophthalmopathy (dated by TCRdb to about 2019). With respect to the entire study: Peripheral blood was sampled at the time of initial diagnosis, prior to any treatment. To identify distinguishing TCR V-J signatures, a discovery cohort of around 98 patients was used, comprising 40 to 45 with Graves' ophthalmopathy and roughly 60 with stable Graves' hyperthyroidism. Whether ophthalmopathy could be predicted prospectively was tested in an independent validation cohort made up of under 20 hyperthyroidism patients plus 17 patients who later progressed to ophthalmopathy. For training and testing, the 95 to 100 patients in the discovery cohort were randomly divided in a 7:3 ratio. Thyroid tissue and blood T-cell repertoires from six Graves' hyperthyroidism patients were also compared in the study. Once sampling was done, hyperthyroidism patients were given methimazole at a starting dose of 30 mg daily, whereas ophthalmopathy patients were given high-dose intravenous methylprednisolone. The paper describes TCR Vbeta CDR3 sequencing of 120 to 150 peripheral blood samples, made up of 43 ophthalmopathy patients, 70 to 75 hyperthyroidism patients and some 17 progressor patients.

Overall study outcomes, separate from this receptor: A 13 V-J signature model separated ophthalmopathy from stable hyperthyroidism, with about 90% sensitivity and 81% to 83% specificity in cross-validation and 80%/75% in testing. Most expanded thyroid clonotypes (frequency above 0.001) were also found in blood, which suggests that blood repertoires may mirror thyroid immune responses. No statistical method was used to fix the sample size in advance, and group allocation was not hidden from the investigators. In validation, the model predicted progression to ophthalmopathy with just under 71% sensitivity and over 72% specificity, a median of about 6 months before onset.

The TCR beta CDR3 regions were amplified from RNA transcripts. The first round of RT-PCR for the TCR CDR3 was performed with the HTBI primer set and the Qiagen OneStep RT-PCR kit. A second multiplex PCR round built the libraries, followed by size selection and purification. The libraries were sequenced on an Illumina HiSeq2000 using paired-end 100 bp reads. The paper's processing steps were these. SOAPnuke was used to process the raw data, removing reads that contained adapters or uncalled bases, had a mean Phred below 15, or lacked an exact match to the constant primer or identifier. COPE v1.2.5 was used to merge high-quality paired reads, and clonotypes were defined as unique nucleotide sequences. MiTCR v1.1 was used to align the clonotypes against IMGT TRBV, TRBD and TRBJ reference segments. The analysis included only V-J combinations with a frequency above 0.0001, which together covered around 99% of the repertoires. A TCS score was defined as the ratio between F50 (clonal expansion) and ExV (chaos), using BLOSUM62-based TCRdist between CDR3 peptides within each V-J. Welch's t-statistics and random forest reduced 514 V-J features to fewer than 15, which were used in a naive Bayes classifier (R e1071). TCRdb ran its own pipeline on the public reads, namely fastp trimming at Q25 and MiXCR clone calling, and kept in-frame beta chains. Duplicate CDR3 protein sequences are folded into a single record with the most common DNA and genes. These V and J calls originate from TCRdb's pipeline instead of the authors' own analysis. Recorded for this sample are about 560,000 distinct CDR3 sequences; over 15% of them occurred a single time. Approximately 18% of the sample belongs to the ten largest clones.

From the germline V gene (reference sequence), CDR1 is LGHDT and CDR2 is YNNKEL. V is pared back by 6 bases and J by 0 bases, with 18 bases lying between the germline termini. From the cysteine through the phenylalanine, the CDR3 covers 16 amino acids. Just the 48-base CDR3 DNA is kept, in frame starting at base 1. Graves' hyperthyroidism was defined as stable when no progression to ophthalmopathy occurred over 18 months of follow-up. Hyperthyroidism patients were newly diagnosed, with disease duration under 2 months, and aged 18 to 65 years. The study excluded patients with uncontrolled infections, other autoimmune diseases, pregnancy or lactation. Clinical symptoms, serum thyroxine and TRAb, thyroid ultrasound, and orbital computed tomography formed the basis for the diagnoses. PBMCs were isolated from about 9.1 ml of fresh peripheral blood by Ficoll-Paque density gradient centrifugation. Total RNA was extracted using Trizol reagent, and RNA quality was assessed on an Agilent 2100 Bioanalyzer.

There are many counts of this clonotype. This clone's antigen is unknown. Nothing much larger sits one base from this clone, and base qualities are not available. Sequenced input: blood. The chain uses TRBV3-1 and TRBJ2-7; perhaps TRBD1 is the D gene, with 6 bases matching. The source is a woman aged 18-29 years with Graves' hyperthyroidism. The CDR3: CASSKSGVRSSYEQYF. The nucleotide sequence reads TGTGCCAGCAGTAAATCAGGGGTCAGGAGCTCCTACGAGCAGTACTTC.